The 25 T cell receptor beta chains reported below all come from one sample, sequenced in a study of T cell responses to AZD1222 COVID-19 vaccine. Assay used: immunoSEQ multiplex PCR; TCRdb lists only in-frame clones, some missing. This table has fewer than 90,000 clones, roughly nine tenths appearing once. Here the sequenced sample was peripheral blood, taken on day 0 of AZD1222 vaccination. The receptors stem from an adult in good health.

In nucleotides, the CDR3 is TGCGCCAGCAGCTTGGTGGGGGGAGGGAGTACCCTAGGCGAGCAGTACTTC. It is translated as CASSLVGGGSTLGEQYF. The gene calls are TRBV5-1 and TRBJ2-7; 7 nucleotides line up with TRBD2. This CDR3 is 17 amino acids long. The germline gives CDR1 SGHRS, CDR2 YFSETQ. J was trimmed by 6 bases and V by 0 bases; bases with no gene match: 15. The variable domain in full, completed from reference TRBV5-1 and TRBJ2-7, reads KAGVTQTPRYLIKTRGQQVTLSCSPISGHRSVSWYQQTPGQGLQFLFEYFSETQRNKGNFPGRFSGRQFSNSRSEMNVSTLELGDSALYLCASSLVGGGSTLGEQYFGPGTRLTVT.

V and J are TRBV6-2 or TRBV6-3 and TRBJ2-3; TRBD2 aligns across 9 bases. V was pared by 0 bases and J by 7 bases, with 11 bases of the junction left unmatched. The CDR3 covers 17 residues. In germline, CDR1 is MNHEY, CDR2 SVGEGT. The CDR3 is CASSYSASGKKLNTQYF. In DNA form, the CDR3 reads TGTGCCAGCAGTTACTCGGCTAGCGGGAAAAAACTTAATACGCAGTATTTT.

The rearrangement uses TRBV6-2 or TRBV6-3 and TRBJ2-1, with 9 bases that match TRBD2. The germline V gene encodes CDR1 MNHEY and CDR2 SVGEGT. The V segment lost 0 bases and the J segment 5 bases; nucleotides outside the gene matches: 5. This CDR3 spans 16 amino acids. CDR3 loop: CASSYSLAGVDNEQFF. In DNA form, the CDR3 reads TGTGCCAGCAGTTACTCATTAGCGGGAGTTGACAATGAGCAGTTCTTC.

V is TRBV19 and J is TRBJ2-1; D is unclear. Trimming left V 5 bases short and J 6 bases short, with 8 bases between. The CDR3 covers 12 residues. Germline lookup yields CDR1 LNHDA and CDR2 SQIVND (reference sequence). The CDR3 spells CASSGGSNEQFF. CDR3 bases: TGTGCCAGTAGTGGCGGTAGCAATGAGCAGTTCTTC.

The sample holds one count of this clone. The chain employs TRBV28 and TRBJ2-3; TRBD1 or TRBD2 may be the D gene (5 bases each). The CDR3 contains 13 residues. The V and J ends lost 7 bases and 0 bases respectively, with 8 bases between them. Germline CDR1 MDHEN, CDR2 SYDVKM. CDR3 DNA sequence: TGTGCCAGCATGAGGGGAAGCACAGATACGCAGTATTTT. Translation gives CASMRGSTDTQYF.

V is TRBV3-1 (or the pseudogene TRBV3-2) and J is TRBJ2-3; D gene ambiguous. This CDR3 spans 14 amino acids. The germline V gene encodes CDR1 LGHDT and CDR2 YNNKEL (reference sequence). V was trimmed by 4 bases and J by 4 bases, leaving 12 bases between them. CDR3 bases: TGTGCCAGCAGCCGCGCGGCCTTACCAGATACGCAGTATTTT. Translating gives CASSRAALPDTQYF.

The rearrangement joins TRBV4-3 to TRBJ1-2; D is perhaps TRBD1 (5 bases). The CDR3 contains 18 residues. Germline CDR1 is LGHNA and CDR2 is YSLEER. V lost 0 bases, J lost 5 bases, and 22 bases lay in between. CDR3 coding DNA: TGCGCCAGCAGCCAAGATGCGGATGGGGGAAATCGGAGGTATGGCTACACCTTC. Translation: CASSQDADGGNRRYGYTF.

The rearrangement uses TRBV19 and TRBJ2-5; maybe TRBD2 (7 bases). Germline V gene sequence: CDR1 LNHDA, CDR2 SQIVND (reference sequence). The CDR3 covers 16 residues. V was clipped by 4 bases and J by 5 bases, with 20 bases between them. CDR3 coding DNA: TGTGCCAGTAGTAAAGGGGGGAGGGCCAGTAAGGAGACCCAGTACTTC. Residues: CASSKGGRASKETQYF.

The sample holds a few counts of this clone. V usage is TRBV28 and J usage is TRBJ1-6; 8 bases agree with TRBD1. Trimming cost V 7 bases and J 10 bases; bases outside gene matches: 6. The CDR3 loop spans 13 amino acids. Per germline, CDR1 MDHEN and CDR2 SYDVKM. CDR3 DNA: TGTGCCAGCAATGTCCGGGACAGGTCACCCCTCCACTTT. Its protein product is CASNVRDRSPLHF. Combining the CDR3 with reference TRBV28 and TRBJ1-6 gives the whole variable domain DVKVTQSSRYLVKRTGEKVFLECVQDMDHENMFWYRQDPGLGLRLIYFSYDVKMKEKGDIPEGYSVSREKKERFSLILESASTNQTSMYLCASNVRDRSPLHFGNGTRLTVT.

The CDR3 reads CAISNGLLAGNEQFF. The CDR3 DNA sequence: TGTGCCATCAGCAATGGTTTGCTAGCGGGAAATGAGCAGTTCTTC. V gene TRBV10-3 combines with J gene TRBJ2-1; 9 bases are shared with TRBD2. Germline loops: CDR1 ENHRY, CDR2 SYGVKD. V was pared by 6 bases and J by 7 bases, with 10 bases of the junction left unmatched. The CDR3 is 15 amino acids.

The rearrangement uses TRBV5-1 and TRBJ2-5; D is uncertain. This CDR3 comprises 12 residues. V was cut by 4 bases and J by 5 bases, with 9 bases left in between. CDR1 is SGHRS and CDR2 is YFSETQ in the germline V gene. The CDR3: CASSATSETQYF. Written as DNA, the CDR3 is TGCGCCAGCAGCGCCACTTCGGAGACCCAGTACTTC.

V usage is TRBV4-1 and J usage is TRBJ2-2, with 7 bases identical to TRBD2. CDR1 and CDR2 from the germline V gene are MGHRA and YSYEKL. With 1 base clipped from V and 4 bases from J, the junction kept 3 bases outside the gene matches. The CDR3 runs to 15 residues. In DNA form, the CDR3 reads TGCGCCAGCAGCCAAGCGGGAGGTCTCACCGGGGAGCTGTTTTTT. This gives the protein CASSQAGGLTGELFF.

The chain employs TRBV7-6 and TRBJ2-7; D not resolved. Trimming took off 0 bases at V and 7 bases at J, with 10 bases between the two ends. The CDR3 covers 13 residues. Looked up from germline, CDR1 is SGHVS and CDR2 is FNYEAQ. In DNA, the CDR3 is TGTGCCAGCAGCTTAGCCTCGGTTCGGGAGCAGTACTTC. The encoded protein is CASSLASVREQYF.

This chain connects TRBV6-1 to TRBJ1-1, with D unresolved. The CDR3 has 15 amino acids. Trimming cost V 2 bases and J 10 bases, with 20 bases left between them. The V gene's germline CDR1 is MNHNS and CDR2 SASEGT. The CDR3 region is CASSERRSPPVGAFF. In DNA form, the CDR3 reads TGTGCCAGCAGTGAAAGGCGGTCCCCCCCGGTGGGAGCTTTCTTT.

The chain couples TRBV12-3 or TRBV12-4 to TRBJ1-2; D is unresolved. The CDR3 has 13 amino acids. V dropped 5 bases and J dropped 8 bases, with 15 bases sitting between them. DNA for the CDR3: TGTGCCAGCAGTGGATCAGGAGTGGGGGGCTACACCTTC. Its protein product is CASSGSGVGGYTF.

This clone has just one count. The rearrangement joins TRBV5-4 to TRBJ2-5; 9 bases agree with TRBD2. The V gene end was trimmed by 1 base and the J gene end by 2 bases; junction bases not matched to a gene: 3. The length of the CDR3 is 15 residues. CDR1 SGHNT and CDR2 YYREEE come from the germline V gene (reference sequence). Written as DNA, the CDR3 is TGTGCCAGCAGCTTGAGGCTAGCGGGACAAGAGACCCAGTACTTC. It specifies CASSLRLAGQETQYF.

The J gene is TRBJ2-5, the V gene TRBV3-1 (or the pseudogene TRBV3-2); the D is unclear. CDR1 is LGHDT and CDR2 is YNNKEL in the germline V gene (reference sequence). CDR3 length: 12 residues. The germline V and J ends were trimmed by 2 bases and 4 bases, with 5 bases remaining between them. CDR3 DNA sequence: TGTGCCAGCAGCCAAAGCTTAGAGACCCAGTACTTC. Translating it yields CASSQSLETQYF.

This sequence joins TRBV13 and TRBJ2-5; unclear D gene. Trimming pared 0 bases from V and 2 bases from J, leaving 10 bases between. Germline CDR1 and CDR2: PRHDT and FYEKMQ (reference sequence). The CDR3 is 15 amino acids. The CDR3 protein is CASSLGRQIQETQYF. The CDR3 DNA follows: TGTGCCAGCAGCTTAGGTCGGCAGATACAAGAGACCCAGTACTTC.

This sequence joins TRBV7-2 and TRBJ1-6; D unresolved. CDR1 SGHTA and CDR2 FQGNSA come from the germline V gene. The length of the CDR3 is 14 residues. The V end was cut by 2 bases, the J end by 7 bases, with 9 bases between. The CDR3 nucleotides read TGTGCCAGCAGCTTAAATGGCGAAAATTCACCCCTCCACTTT. It codes for CASSLNGENSPLHF.

The V call is TRBV6-6, the J call TRBJ2-1, with TRBD1 matching over 8 bases. The CDR3 spans 16 residues. Germline lookup yields CDR1 MNHNY and CDR2 SVGAGI (reference sequence). V gave up 6 bases and J gave up 1 base; unmatched junction bases: 8. The CDR3 DNA sequence: TGTGCCAGCAGCACCGACAGGGGCGGTTCCTACAATGAGCAGTTCTTC. Translated: CASSTDRGGSYNEQFF.

The V and J genes are TRBV7-9 and TRBJ2-7, with 9 bases that match TRBD1. J was trimmed by 6 bases and V by 5 bases; bases with no gene match: 11. CDR3 length: 15 residues. Germline V gives CDR1 SEHNR, CDR2 FQNEAQ (reference sequence). The CDR3 is CASSPGGDRVREQYF. The CDR3 coding sequence is TGTGCCAGCAGCCCTGGGGGGGACAGGGTGCGCGAGCAGTACTTC. Based on the CDR3 plus reference TRBV7-9 and TRBJ2-7, the full variable domain is DTGVSQNPRHKITKRGQNVTFRCDPISEHNRLYWYRQTLGQGPEFLTYFQNEAQLEKSRLLSDRFSAERPKGSFSTLEIQRTEQGDSAMYLCASSPGGDRVREQYFGPGTRLTVT.

The chain links TRBV11-2 to TRBJ1-4, with D possibly being TRBD1 (5 bases). CDR1 SGHAT and CDR2 FQNNGV come from the germline V gene. CDR3 length equals 15 residues. Between the trimmed V and J ends, which lost 6 bases and 7 bases, there was a span of 18 bases. The DNA for the CDR3 is TGTGCCAGCAGTTCACCTGGGACGGGCGTTGAAAAACTGTTTTTT. Protein: CASSSPGTGVEKLFF.

The chain combines TRBV19 with TRBJ1-4; 10 positions match TRBD1. Germline V lookup: CDR1 LNHDA, CDR2 SQIVND (reference sequence). Trimming removed 10 bases from V and 8 bases from J; junction bases left unmatched: 10. This CDR3 contains 14 residues. CDR3 in DNA: TGTGCCACCGGAGCAGGGACAGGGGTGGAAAAACTGTTTTTT. The encoded protein is CATGAGTGVEKLFF.

The rearrangement links TRBV6-5 to TRBJ1-1; D is uncertain. Trimming left V 6 bases short and J 1 base short, with 15 bases between. Germline CDR1 is MNHEY and CDR2 is SVGAGI. This CDR3 is built from 15 residues. The CDR3 reads CASRLKRRENTEAFF. DNA for the CDR3: TGTGCCAGCAGGTTGAAGAGGCGGGAGAACACTGAAGCTTTCTTT.

The chain uses TRBV4-1 and TRBJ2-2; 8 bases are a match to TRBD2. The CDR3 contains 18 residues. Germline CDR1 MGHRA, CDR2 YSYEKL. V dropped 1 base and J dropped 5; count of bases not matched to a gene: 12. The CDR3 protein is CASSQVGAGGGRTGELFF. Written as DNA, the CDR3 is TGCGCCAGCAGCCAAGTGGGGGCAGGCGGGGGGAGGACCGGGGAGCTGTTTTTT.